Included here is one T cell receptor beta chain sequence, with context. No antigen is known for it. No per-base quality is available; no much larger clone lies one base away. TCRbeta CDR3 regions were amplified from genomic DNA using the immunoSEQ Assay, a bias-controlled multiplex PCR. In the original analysis: The number of nucleated cells in each sample was estimated by amplification of reference gene primers within the assay. Sequence reads were collapsed and filtered to measure the absolute abundance of every unique TCRbeta CDR3 rearrangement. For each sample, productive Simpson clonality was calculated as the square root of Simpson's diversity index across productive rearrangements. Imported from immuneACCESS, the table was reduced by TCRdb to in-frame sequences with V and J called. These copies leave out some clones; in studies compared against another copy, an unresolved V gene accounts for under half, and the cause of the remainder is not known. V and J calls and clone size are those listed in that table; D and trimming were worked out from the DNA. In this sample the table shows under 80,000 clones, approximately 79% of which occur a single time. In total, the top ten clones hold roughly 32% of the sample.

The sample originates from a study of blood T cell repertoires in COVID-19 (dated by TCRdb to about 2020). In the study overall: Collaborator samples came from the United States, Italy and Spain and covered acute and convalescent phases of COVID-19. HLA class I and class II types, where available, came from metadata supplied by the sample provider rather than from assay-based typing. A freely available public database, intended as a resource for researchers studying the immune response to SARS-CoV-2, is where the repertoires were released. Nearly every sample came with metadata listing a de-identified subject ID, COVID-19 status, age in years and sex. Subjects who had been exposed to COVID-19, were actively infected with it, or had recovered from it provided the deeply sampled blood TCRbeta repertoires that made up the dataset. Samples came from the ongoing ImmuneRACE study (first 160 participants) plus 1,254 subjects from 6 global collaborators. The prospective study material was composed of cDNA or gDNA derived from T cells, B-cell-depleted T cells, or PBMCs. Summary of the overall study and its limitations: Clinical and demographic metadata were provided uncurated, with the amount varying by source and participant.

CDR1 is given as SEHNR and CDR2 as FQNEAQ, both from the germline V gene (reference sequence). The V end loses 5 bases and the J end loses 7 bases, and a stretch of 12 bases separates them. Spanning cysteine to phenylalanine, the CDR3 consists of 14 amino acids. Of the read, only the CDR3 DNA is kept; its 42 bases are in frame from base 1. Collaborating institutions collected whole blood in K2EDTA tubes following their own protocols. For TCRbeta analysis, collaborator samples were shipped as frozen whole blood, as isolated PBMCs, or as DNA extracted from either sample type. The source is a human donor in a cohort sampled during active COVID-19. Specimen: peripheral blood. Recombination connected TRBV7-9 to TRBJ1-6; a weak D assignment points to TRBD1 (5 bases agree). The DNA sequence is as follows: TGTGCCAGCAGCCAACAGGAGACCAATTCACCCCTCCACTTT. This sequence encodes CASSQQETNSPLHF.